Below are 24 T cell receptor beta chains sequenced from a single sample in a study of regulatory T cells in long-lasting Graves disease (dated by TCRdb to the early 2020s). The protocol used for the library was multiplex PCR. Sequencing instrument: Illumina HiSeq 4000. To build TCR beta libraries, CDR3 regions were amplified by Arm-PCR using iRepertoire HTBI primers. TCRdb applied fastp at Q25 and MiXCR to the public reads, then kept only in-frame beta chains. Every distinct CDR3 protein forms one entry, paired with its most common genes and DNA. The sample profile shows roughly 500,000 distinct CDR3 sequences; about 13% of them were found once. More than 8.5% of the sample goes to the ten largest clones. In the paper's terms, the time point label means: newly diagnosed GD, antithyroid drugs for less than 3 months. RNA was extracted from PBMCs in TRIzol for both TCR sequencing and RNA sequencing. These data are also associated with another study on T cells in Graves' hyperthyroidism and ophthalmopathy.

This material consisted of peripheral blood mononuclear cells (PBMCs), taken at new diagnosis, from a patient treated with antithyroid drugs. The receptor source for this set is a man younger than 40 with Graves disease. Donor details come from another sample of the same person, matched by shared clones.

This chain connects TRBV19 to TRBJ1-2; TRBD1 might be the D (6 bases). CDR1 is LNHDA and CDR2 is SQIVND in the germline V gene (reference sequence). This CDR3 comprises 14 residues. With 4 bases removed from V and 8 bases from J, the gap between germline ends came to 17 bases. The CDR3 DNA follows: TGTGCCAGTAGTAAGGGGACACGGGCTCCCGGCTACACCTTC. It specifies CASSKGTRAPGYTF.

This clonotype was counted many times. CDR3 protein: CASSPERSNEQFF. Written as DNA, the CDR3 is TGTGCCAGCTCACCAGAACGCTCCAATGAGCAGTTCTTC. The chain recombines TRBV18 with TRBJ2-1; no reliable D call. CDR1 and CDR2 (germline): KGHSH, LQKENI. The V and J ends lost 2 bases and 6 bases respectively, with 8 bases between them. The CDR3 loop spans 13 amino acids.

This clonotype was counted many times. This chain joins TRBV28 and TRBJ2-7; 10 bases are a match to TRBD1. Germline CDR1 is MDHEN and CDR2 is SYDVKM. The CDR3 consists of 14 residues. V lost 3 bases and J lost 7; bases outside the gene matches: 6. The CDR3 here is CASSLTGGPWEQYF. The DNA for the CDR3 is TGTGCCAGCAGTTTGACAGGGGGCCCCTGGGAGCAGTACTTC.

This clonotype was detected a few times. In nucleotides, the CDR3 is TGTGCCAGTAGTATTTACAGGGCCCCAAATCAGCCCCAGCATTTT. This encodes CASSIYRAPNQPQHF. The V gene is TRBV19, the J gene TRBJ1-5, with a tentative D call TRBD1 (6 bases). The CDR3 has 15 residues. Deletions cut 3 bases from V and 4 bases from J, with 13 bases between. CDR1 and CDR2 (germline): LNHDA, SQIVND (reference sequence).

This clonotype has ten or more counts. The rearrangement joins TRBV20-1 to TRBJ2-3, with TRBD2 matching 11 bases. The CDR3 totals 16 residues. Germline loops: CDR1 DFQATT, CDR2 SNEGSKA (reference sequence). Trimming at V came to 3 bases and at J to 4 bases, leaving 9 bases not matched to a gene. This CDR3 is CSARETSGKIPDTQYF. CDR3 nucleotides: TGCAGTGCTAGGGAGACTAGCGGGAAAATCCCAGATACGCAGTATTTT.

This clonotype was counted ten times or more. The genes are TRBV7-9 and TRBJ1-1; D is uncertain. The CDR3 is 12 residues long. Germline loops: CDR1 SEHNR, CDR2 FQNEAQ (reference sequence). The V and J ends lost 4 bases and 11 bases respectively, with 14 bases between them. CDR3 loop: CASSSESLEAFF. The CDR3, as DNA: TGTGCCAGCAGCTCCGAGTCCCTGGAGGCTTTCTTT.

This clonotype was observed many times. The rearrangement uses TRBV2 and TRBJ2-5, with no clear D. Germline lookup yields CDR1 SNHLY and CDR2 FYNNEI. Trimming removed 1 base at V and 4 bases at J, with 19 bases between. The CDR3 sequence is 17 residues long. CDR3 sequence reads: CASSEGPTSDGRETQYF. The DNA of the CDR3 is TGTGCCAGCAGTGAAGGTCCTACATCCGACGGGCGAGAGACCCAGTACTTC.

The rearrangement joins TRBV4-1 to TRBJ2-7; tentative D call: TRBD1 (7 bases). V was cut by 4 bases and J by 3 bases, with 13 bases left in between. The CDR3 sequence is 14 residues long. Germline assignment: CDR1 MGHRA and CDR2 YSYEKL. The CDR3 here is CASSRGTANYEQYF. The CDR3 DNA is TGCGCCAGCAGCCGCGGGACAGCCAACTACGAGCAGTACTTC.

This clonotype was seen at least ten times. The V and J genes are TRBV18 and TRBJ2-7; tentative D call: TRBD2 (5 bases). Between the trimmed V and J ends, which lost 0 bases and 0 bases, there was a span of 9 bases. Germline V gene data show CDR1 as KGHSH and CDR2 as LQKENI. This CDR3 region has 15 residues. Here the CDR3 DNA reads TGTGCCAGCTCACCACCGGAGGTAAACTCCTACGAGCAGTACTTC. This encodes CASSPPEVNSYEQYF.

This clonotype was seen more than once but under ten times. The chain employs TRBV19 and TRBJ2-1; no reliable D call. Trimming took off 3 bases at V and 0 bases at J, with 3 bases between the two ends. CDR1 LNHDA and CDR2 SQIVND come from the germline V gene (reference sequence). The CDR3 is 13 amino acids. In DNA form, the CDR3 reads TGTGCCAGTAGTATTACCTCCTACAATGAGCAGTTCTTC. Encoded protein: CASSITSYNEQFF. Variable domain in full (rest from reference TRBV19 and TRBJ2-1): DGGITQSPKYLFRKEGQNVTLSCEQNLNHDAMYWYRQDPGQGLRLIYYSQIVNDFQKGDIAEGYSVSREKKESFPLTVTSAQKNPTAFYLCASSITSYNEQFFGPGTRLTVL.

There are many counts of this clonotype. The chain links TRBV12-3 or TRBV12-4 to TRBJ2-2; TRBD2 is a possible D gene (6 bases). This CDR3 region has 15 residues. Trimming pared 7 bases from V and 1 base from J, leaving 13 bases between. The chain's CDR3 is CASTLWRGNTGELFF. The CDR3 nucleotides are TGTGCCAGCACCCTCTGGCGGGGGAACACCGGGGAGCTGTTTTTT.

This clonotype was seen many times. This rearrangement joins TRBV5-1 to TRBJ1-1, with 7 bases identical to TRBD1. From germline, CDR1 is SGHRS and CDR2 YFSETQ. Unmatched junction bases numbered 1, after V lost 2 bases and J lost 3 bases. This CDR3 has 13 residues. CDR3 coding DNA: TGCGCCAGCAGCTTTGACAGGGACACTGAAGCTTTCTTT. Its translation is CASSFDRDTEAFF.

This clonotype has at least ten counts. This rearrangement joins TRBV7-3 to TRBJ2-5, with 8 bases that match TRBD2. The CDR3 is 15 residues long. V lost 5 bases and J lost 4; bases outside the gene matches: 9. CDR1 and CDR2 (germline): SGHTA, FQGTGA. In DNA, the CDR3 is TGTGCCAGCAGCCCCCACCGGACTAGCCGAGAGACCCAGTACTTC. Encoded protein: CASSPHRTSRETQYF. Drawing the rest from reference TRBV7-3 and TRBJ2-5, the complete variable domain is GAGVSQTPSNKVTEKGKYVELRCDPISGHTALYWYRQSLGQGPEFLIYFQGTGAADDSGLPNDRFFAVRPEGSVSTLKIQRTERGDSAVYLCASSPHRTSRETQYFGPGTRLLVL.

Many counts were recorded for this clonotype. The chain employs TRBV24-1 and TRBJ2-3, with 12 bases identical to TRBD2. The CDR3 sequence is 19 residues long. Per the germline V gene, CDR1 is KGHDR and CDR2 is SFDVKD. V shed 4 bases, J shed 5 bases, and the junction held 15 bases outside the gene matches. CDR3 in DNA: TGTGCCACCAGTGAATTTCGACTAGCGGGAGACCTAGCAAGAGATACGCAGTATTTT. Translated: CATSEFRLAGDLARDTQYF.

In the case of this clonotype: Given a much more abundant clone one base away, this may be a read error. Here the CDR3 DNA reads TGTGCCAGCAGTGGGGGACATCTTCTGGACACTGAAGCTTTCTTT. It specifies CASSGGHLLDTEAFF. The chain carries TRBV12-3 or TRBV12-4 and TRBJ1-1; D perhaps matches TRBD1 (6 bases). CDR3 size: 15 residues. V was pared by 5 bases and J by 3 bases, with 16 bases between.

This chain connects TRBV20-1 to TRBJ1-5, with 9 bases lining up with TRBD1. V was clipped by 4 bases and J by 0 bases; unmatched bases: 13. The CDR3 is 18 residues long. Germline CDR1 DFQATT, CDR2 SNEGSKA (reference sequence). This CDR3 reads CSAIGQGSGPYSNQPQHF. The CDR3 DNA sequence: TGCAGTGCTATTGGACAGGGGTCGGGGCCCTATAGCAATCAGCCCCAGCATTTT.

V and J are TRBV4-1 and TRBJ2-7; D tentatively reads TRBD1 or TRBD2 (5 bases each). Per the germline V gene, CDR1 is MGHRA and CDR2 is YSYEKL. The CDR3 runs to 13 residues. The V and J ends lost 5 bases and 4 bases respectively, with 12 bases between them. Written as DNA, the CDR3 is TGCGCCAGCAGCGGGGGTAGTGGATACGAGCAGTACTTC. Protein: CASSGGSGYEQYF.

This clonotype was observed many times. The rearrangement uses TRBV7-9 and TRBJ2-3; the D gene is possibly TRBD1 (5 bases). Germline lookup yields CDR1 SEHNR and CDR2 FQNEAQ (reference sequence). V was pared by 0 bases and J by 4 bases, with 5 bases between. CDR3 size: 13 residues. The CDR3: CASSLARADTQYF. The CDR3 DNA is TGTGCCAGCAGCTTAGCCAGGGCAGATACGCAGTATTTT.

Many counts were recorded for this clonotype. The CDR3 region has the DNA TGTGCCAGCAGCCAAGGGTCGGCCGCGAACACTGAAGCTTTCTTT. Translating it yields CASSQGSAANTEAFF. The chain employs TRBV3-1 and TRBJ1-1; D uncertain. The CDR3 sequence is 15 residues long. Germline V gene data show CDR1 as LGHDT and CDR2 as YNNKEL (reference sequence). V was pared by 1 base and J by 1 base, with 10 bases between.

The J gene is TRBJ1-2, the V gene TRBV19, with a weak D call TRBD1 (5 bases). Trimming took off 8 bases at V and 8 bases at J, with 12 bases between the two ends. CDR1 is LNHDA, CDR2 SQIVND, per germline (reference sequence). The CDR3 length is 11 residues. DNA of the CDR3: TGTGCCAGTCTCCAGGGCCTGGGCTACACCTTC. It yields the protein CASLQGLGYTF.

This clonotype was counted at least ten times. The chain combines TRBV5-1 with TRBJ2-3, with a tentative D call TRBD1 (5 bases). The CDR3 is 14 amino acids. Trimming removed 5 bases from V and 4 bases from J, with 14 bases in between. CDR1 and CDR2 from the germline V gene are SGHRS and YFSETQ. CDR3 in amino acids: CASRWQGDSDTQYF. The DNA of the CDR3 is TGCGCCAGCAGATGGCAGGGTGATTCAGATACGCAGTATTTT.

There are a few counts of this clonotype. V gene TRBV19 combines with J gene TRBJ2-1, with TRBD2 identical over 7 bases. The trim removed 3 bases at V and 11 bases at J, leaving 7 bases unmatched. CDR1 and CDR2 from the germline V gene are LNHDA and SQIVND (reference sequence). This CDR3 contains 13 residues. Here the CDR3 reads CASSMPGTKKQFF. The CDR3 DNA sequence: TGTGCCAGTAGTATGCCCGGGACTAAGAAGCAGTTCTTC.

The rearrangement joins TRBV6-5 to TRBJ2-3, with D perhaps matching TRBD2 (5 bases). V dropped 1 base and J dropped 5 bases, with 13 bases sitting between them. The CDR3 contains 15 residues. CDR1 and CDR2 (germline): MNHEY, SVGAGI. This chain's CDR3 is CASSYLTQRGDTQYF. The CDR3 nucleotides read TGTGCCAGCAGTTACTTGACACAACGGGGAGATACGCAGTATTTT.

This clonotype was recorded many times. The CDR3 loop reads CAWEEGAGGYTF. The CDR3, as DNA: TGTGCCTGGGAGGAGGGGGCCGGGGGCTACACCTTC. The chain joins TRBV30 to TRBJ1-2, with 7 positions matching TRBD1. CDR1 and CDR2 from the germline V gene are GTSNPN and SVGIG (reference sequence). Losses at the gene ends were 5 bases for V and 8 bases for J; bases not matched to a gene: 8. The CDR3 length is 12 residues.